This TCR beta chain was sequenced in a study of T cell repertoires in cytomegalovirus infection. Study-wide background: An indication of both CMV infection and matching HLA type came from public TCR beta signatures.

With 3 bases clipped from V and 2 bases from J, the junction kept 5 bases outside the gene matches. The CDR3 spans 15 residues. TCRdb fed the reads into MiXCR, producing one record per CDR3 protein. Of fewer than 550,000 distinct CDR3 sequences detected, approximately 15% appear once; the ten largest clones hold 20% to 30%. Findings and caveats of the study: The ex vivo response showed dominance by HLA-C-restricted CMV-specific TCR beta clonotypes. The cumulative frequency of public TCR beta families distinguished individuals who carried CMV together with the relevant HLA.

This clonotype showed up just a few times. The antigen is unknown. The chain employs TRBV12-3 or TRBV12-4 and TRBJ1-1; 8 bases agree with TRBD1. The material sequenced was CD8+ T cells from PBMCs. This receptor was obtained from a human donor in good health (CMV status not recorded). Some clones in this sample may be carry-over from other donors' samples. The CDR3 loop is CASSFGTGINTEAFF. The CDR3 DNA follows: TGTGCCAGCAGTTTTGGGACAGGTATAAACACTGAAGCTTTCTTT.